The T cell receptor (beta chain) under discussion was sequenced for a study of shared clonotypes between healthy human individuals. TCRdb's copy holds only in-frame clones and misses some; the assay was immunoSEQ multiplex PCR. The sample lists about 480,000 clones, roughly 85% occurring once. Extraction of genomic DNA in unsorted samples used tens of millions of PBMCs. Trimming removed 4 bases from V and 2 bases from J, with 19 bases in between. The germline V gene has CDR1 SGHKS and CDR2 YYEKEE (reference sequence). The length of the CDR3 is 16 residues. This receptor was identified in a middle-aged woman in good health. Some clones in this sample may be carry-over from other donors' samples. The chain carries TRBV5-5 and TRBJ2-7; D possibly corresponds to TRBD2 (5 bases). The source material was PBMCs. The CDR3 coding sequence is TGTGCCAGCAGCGGGAGTCGGGTGACGCCCACCTACGAGCAGTACTTC. Encoded protein: CASSGSRVTPTYEQYF.